Below, 31 T cell receptor beta chains from the same sample are listed, as sequenced in a study of metastatic and nonmetastatic thyroid tumors. Prior to thyroid surgery, none of the patients had received any treatment. MiXCR was used by TCRdb to re-call the PCR reads. The data hold about 92,000 clones, with about 15% observed a single time. Specimen: blood. These receptors came from a female donor with papillary thyroid cancer or a benign thyroid nodule (not recorded which). Some clones in this sample may be carry-over from other donors' samples.

This clone was detected ten times or more. One end of the junction does not line up with germline, which may come from a read error. V gene TRBV11-2 combines with J gene TRBJ2-7; the match to TRBD1 covers 8 bases. Germline V CDR1 and CDR2: SGHAT, FQNNGV. The CDR3 length is 13 residues. CDR3 in DNA: TGTGCCAGCAGCTCTACCGTGGACAGGGCCCCTTTCTTC. Protein product: CASSSTVDRAPFF. Using reference TRBV11-2 and TRBJ2-7 for the parts outside the CDR3, the full variable domain is EAGVAQSPRYKIIEKRQSVAFWCNPISGHATLYWYQQILGQGPKLLIQFQNNGVVDDSQLPKDRFSAERLKGVDSTLKIQPAKLEDSAVYLCASSSTVDRAPFFGPGTRLTVT.

This clone was seen many times. The chain recombines TRBV19 with TRBJ2-6; perhaps D is TRBD1 or TRBD2 (6 bases each). Per the germline V gene, CDR1 is LNHDA and CDR2 is SQIVND (reference sequence). The CDR3 covers 16 residues. Trimming pared 6 bases from V and 3 bases from J, leaving 15 bases between. The CDR3, as DNA: TGTGCCAGTAGCCATTTGAGGGGGGATGGGGCCAACGTCCTGACTTTC. This translates into CASSHLRGDGANVLTF.

This clone was detected ten times or more. The chain joins TRBV11-2 to TRBJ2-2; 10 bases line up with TRBD2. Germline loops: CDR1 SGHAT, CDR2 FQNNGV. V lost 2 bases and J lost 4; bases outside the gene matches: 4. CDR3 length equals 16 residues. This CDR3 reads CASSLLAGGPTGELFF. In DNA, the CDR3 is TGTGCCAGCAGCTTATTAGCGGGGGGACCCACCGGGGAGCTGTTTTTT.

This clone showed up just a few times. A single base separates this from a much larger clone, so it may be a read error. The chain uses TRBV7-2 and TRBJ1-2; D remains unclear. The germline CDR1 and CDR2 sequences are SGHTA and FQGNSA. The CDR3 is 14 residues long. The CDR3: CAGSPSRTGYGYTF. The CDR3, as DNA: TGTGCCGGCAGCCCATCCCGGACGGGATATGGCTACACCTTC.

The J gene is TRBJ2-7, the V gene TRBV19, with a weak D call TRBD2 (6 bases). This CDR3 has 11 amino acids. Germline CDR1 and CDR2: LNHDA and SQIVND (reference sequence). Trimming pared 6 bases from V and 6 bases from J, leaving 9 bases between. CDR3 residues: CASRAGPEQYF. CDR3 in DNA: TGTGCCAGTAGGGCGGGGCCCGAGCAGTACTTC.

This clone was counted between two and nine times. A clone one base away is much larger, so this may be a read error. J is TRBJ2-1 and V is TRBV28; D is unresolved. There are 12 residues in the CDR3. Germline CDR1 MDHEN, CDR2 SYDVKM. The CDR3, as DNA: TGTGCCAGCAGTTTTTCCTACAATGAGCGGTTCTTC. As protein: CASSFSYNERFF.

Worth noting for this clone: Other nucleotide sequences from this sample produce the same CDR3. V is TRBV3-1 and J is TRBJ2-3; possibly TRBD1 for D (5 bases). Germline V gene sequence: CDR1 LGHDT, CDR2 YNNKEL (reference sequence). CDR3 length equals 15 residues. The germline V and J ends were trimmed by 4 bases and 2 bases, with 13 bases remaining between them. CDR3 DNA: TGTGCCAGCAGCCTTACAGGCTCTTTCACAGATACGCAGTATTTT. Residues: CASSLTGSFTDTQYF.

This clone has a count of ten or more. The V call is TRBV5-1, the J call TRBJ1-2, with TRBD1 matching 9 bases. The CDR3 runs 14 residues. Germline values: CDR1 SGHRS, CDR2 YFSETQ. V trimming: 3 bases; J trimming: 4 bases; junction bases outside the gene matches: 4. Here the CDR3 reads CASSSTGGTYGYTF. The CDR3, as DNA: TGCGCCAGCAGCTCTACAGGGGGCACCTATGGCTACACCTTC.

This clone was counted ten times or more. The chain recombines TRBV6-6 with TRBJ2-5; D uncertain. Trimming stripped 2 bases from V and 5 bases from J, with 3 bases between. The CDR3 length is 11 residues. In germline, CDR1 is MNHNY, CDR2 SVGAGI (reference sequence). This chain's CDR3 is CASSYRETQYF. CDR3 in DNA: TGTGCCAGCAGTTACCGGGAGACCCAGTACTTC.

This clone was observed at least ten times. The chain has TRBV27 and TRBJ2-5; D possibly corresponds to TRBD2 (7 bases). The CDR3 totals 15 residues. V gave up 6 bases and J gave up 4 bases, with 18 bases separating them. Germline V gene sequence: CDR1 MNHEY, CDR2 SMNVEV (reference sequence). For the CDR3, the DNA is TGTGCCAGCAGCTTGTATGGACTAGGGGGAGAGACCCAGTACTTC. It is translated as CASSLYGLGGETQYF.

This clone came up many times. The chain uses TRBV30 and TRBJ2-1; no reliable D call. Trimming took off 7 bases at V and 6 bases at J, with 7 bases between the two ends. This CDR3 comprises 10 residues. Germline assignment: CDR1 GTSNPN and CDR2 SVGIG (reference sequence). The CDR3 loop reads CAFERNEQFF. DNA for the CDR3: TGTGCCTTCGAACGCAATGAGCAGTTCTTC.

This clone was seen at least ten times. V gene TRBV27 combines with J gene TRBJ1-5, with a possible D match to TRBD1 (5 bases). V lost 2 bases and J 3 bases, leaving 11 bases between the germline ends. The CDR3 has 15 amino acids. CDR1 MNHEY and CDR2 SMNVEV come from the germline V gene (reference sequence). CDR3 sequence: CASSLMSGFNQPQHF. CDR3 coding DNA: TGTGCCAGCAGTTTAATGTCAGGGTTCAATCAGCCCCAGCATTTT.

The sample holds many counts of this clone. The chain uses TRBV6-6 and TRBJ1-3; D perhaps matches TRBD1 (6 bases). This CDR3 region has 16 residues. Germline-derived CDR1 and CDR2 are MNHNY and SVGAGI (reference sequence). Trimming removed 2 bases at V and 0 bases at J, with 11 bases between. CDR3 region: CASSYAGVISGNTIYF. In nucleotides, the CDR3 is TGTGCCAGCAGTTACGCAGGGGTGATCTCTGGAAACACCATATATTTT.

This clone has a handful of counts. The chain carries TRBV5-6 and TRBJ1-2; D is undetermined. Germline V gives CDR1 SGHDT, CDR2 YYEEEE. The CDR3 is 13 residues long. The germline V and J ends were trimmed by 5 bases and 6 bases, with 14 bases remaining between them. This CDR3 reads CASRANPPNGYTF. DNA of the CDR3: TGTGCCAGCAGGGCCAACCCCCCAAATGGCTACACCTTC.

For this clone: This clone may be a read error of a much larger clone one base away. The rearrangement uses TRBV29-1 and TRBJ1-1, with D uncertain. Germline loops: CDR1 SQVTM, CDR2 ANQGSEA. The CDR3 is 12 residues long. The CDR3 reads CGVEDEDTEAFF. The CDR3 region has the DNA TGCGGCGTTGAAGATGAGGACACTGAAGCTTTCTTT.

This clone appeared many times. The chain couples TRBV19 to TRBJ2-2; 9 bases are a match to TRBD1. The CDR3 loop spans 14 amino acids. Per germline, CDR1 LNHDA and CDR2 SQIVND (reference sequence). V was pared by 7 bases and J by 6 bases, with 6 bases of the junction left unmatched. Written as DNA, the CDR3 is TGTGCCAGTACTGGACAGGGGTTCGCCGGGGAGCTGTTTTTT. Encoded protein: CASTGQGFAGELFF.

This clone was recorded many times. The rearrangement links TRBV11-2 to TRBJ1-3; D is unresolved. This CDR3 is 14 amino acids long. Germline CDR1 SGHAT, CDR2 FQNNGV. Deletions cut 5 bases from V and 0 bases from J, with 8 bases between. This CDR3 is CASSQRSSGNTIYF. CDR3 sequence (DNA): TGTGCCAGCAGCCAGCGAAGCTCTGGAAACACCATATATTTT.

A remark on this clone: A much more abundant neighbour one base away suggests this may be a read error. Other DNA sequences in the same sample also yield this CDR3. V and J are TRBV12-3 or TRBV12-4 and TRBJ2-3; TRBD1 might be the D (6 bases). V dropped 10 bases and J dropped 12 bases, with 20 bases sitting between them. This CDR3 comprises 12 residues. The CDR3 region is CATSEGVDTQYF. CDR3 nucleotides: TGTGCCACCAGCGAGGGGGTGGACACTCAGTATTTT.

This clone was detected once. A clone one base away is much larger, so this may be a read error. V gene TRBV11-2 combines with J gene TRBJ2-1, with D perhaps matching TRBD1 (6 bases). CDR1 SGHAT and CDR2 FQNNGV come from the germline V gene. This CDR3 has 16 amino acids. CDR3 bases: TGTGCCAGCAGCTTAGAAGGTGGGGGCGCCTACAATCAGCAGTTCTTC. It encodes CASSLEGGGAYNQQFF.

Concerning this clone: A much larger clone lies a single base off, so this may be a read error. The chain is built from TRBV20-1 and TRBJ2-1, with 10 bases that match TRBD1. Germline CDR1 and CDR2: DFQATT and SNEGSKA (reference sequence). This CDR3 is built from 14 residues. Trimming at V came to 6 bases and at J to 8 bases, leaving 10 bases not matched to a gene. CDR3: CSAVPGQGIHEQFF. CDR3 in DNA: TGCAGTGCCGTGCCGGGACAGGGGATCCATGAGCAGTTCTTC.

This clone was seen repeatedly, ten times or more. This chain's CDR3 is CASSLGPPGQLFF. The DNA of the CDR3 is TGTGCCAGCAGCTTAGGGCCCCCGGGACAGCTGTTTTTT. The V call is TRBV11-1, the J call TRBJ1-4; 7 nucleotides line up with TRBD1. V trimming: 1 base; J trimming: 14 bases; junction bases outside the gene matches: 7. The CDR3 sequence is 13 residues long. Per germline, CDR1 SGHAT and CDR2 FQDESV (reference sequence).

A remark on this clone: This may arise from a read error, as a much more abundant clone is one base away. V is TRBV28 and J is TRBJ2-3; 8 bases map to TRBD1. The CDR3 has 16 residues. The germline gives CDR1 MDHEN, CDR2 SYDVKM. V shed 4 bases and J 4 bases; nucleotides not matched to a gene: 10. In DNA form, the CDR3 reads TGTGCCAGCAGTTCGACAGGGGTCTTATGCCCAGATACGCAGTATTTT. Translation: CASSSTGVLCPDTQYF.

Many counts were recorded for this clone. This chain uses TRBV11-2 with TRBJ1-3; unclear D gene. There are 16 residues in the CDR3. V was shortened by 4 bases and J by 0 bases, with 13 bases between the two germline ends. In germline, CDR1 is SGHAT, CDR2 FQNNGV. The CDR3 sequence: CASSSLGRHSGNTIYF. DNA for the CDR3: TGTGCCAGCAGCTCACTCGGTCGACACTCTGGAAACACCATATATTTT.

A note on this clone: This clone may be a read error of a much larger clone one base away. The chain links TRBV3-1 to TRBJ2-7; maybe TRBD2 (5 bases). CDR1 and CDR2 (germline): LGHDT, YNNKEL (reference sequence). Trimming took 4 bases from V and 3 from J, leaving 13 bases between them. The CDR3 loop spans 14 amino acids. In nucleotides, the CDR3 is TGTGCCAGCAGCCGTGGCGGGTGGTTCTACGAGCAGTACTTC. It codes for CASSRGGWFYEQYF.

This clone has at least ten counts. This sequence joins TRBV10-3 and TRBJ2-7; either TRBD1 or TRBD2 may supply D (5 bases each). Germline assignment: CDR1 ENHRY and CDR2 SYGVKD. V was clipped by 0 bases and J by 0 bases, with 18 bases between them. The CDR3 spans 18 residues. This CDR3 is CAISESLEDPGSSYEQYF. CDR3 sequence (DNA): TGTGCCATCAGTGAGTCCTTGGAGGACCCAGGGAGCTCCTACGAGCAGTACTTC.

This clone was seen at least ten times. This sequence joins TRBV4-2 and TRBJ1-5; a weak D match, TRBD1 (5 bases). This CDR3 region has 17 residues. Germline V gene data show CDR1 as LGHNA and CDR2 as YNFKEQ. The V end lost 4 bases, the J end lost 2 bases, and 18 bases lay between the germline ends. CDR3 DNA: TGTGCCAGCAGCCCCGAGGGGTCCCAGGTAGGCAATCAGCCCCAGCATTTT. Translation: CASSPEGSQVGNQPQHF.

This clone occurred a few times. An end of the junction does not agree with germline; a read error may underlie this. This sequence joins TRBV6-1 and TRBJ1-1; maybe TRBD1 (5 bases). The germline V gene encodes CDR1 MNHNS and CDR2 SASEGT. The CDR3 contains 15 residues. Here the CDR3 DNA reads TGTGCCAGCAGTGCGTTGCAGTCAGGGAATACTGAAGCTCTCTTT. Protein product: CASSALQSGNTEALF.

This clone was counted many times. Other DNA variants within this sample encode the same CDR3. The chain has TRBV12-3 or TRBV12-4 and TRBJ2-3, with D unresolved. The length of the CDR3 is 13 residues. The ends were cut back, 6 bases at V and 1 base at J, with 8 bases in the middle. The CDR3 nucleotides read TGTGCCAGCAGCCCGCTAGGCACAGATACGCAGTATTTT. Protein: CASSPLGTDTQYF.

This clone was observed at least ten times. The CDR3: CASTYDTEAFF. The CDR3 DNA reads TGTGCCAGCACCTACGACACTGAAGCTTTCTTT. The V gene is TRBV6-1, the J gene TRBJ1-1, with unresolved D. Between the trimmed V and J ends, which lost 7 bases and 3 bases, there was a span of 6 bases. The CDR3 runs to 11 residues. CDR1 MNHNS and CDR2 SASEGT come from the germline V gene.

This clone was detected ten times or more. The chain combines TRBV6-1 with TRBJ1-2; D call uncertain. This CDR3 region has 11 residues. Trimming took off 6 bases at V and 0 bases at J, with 2 bases between the two ends. CDR1 and CDR2 (germline): MNHNS, SASEGT. CDR3: CASRTNYGYTF. The CDR3 coding sequence is TGTGCCAGCAGAACTAACTATGGCTACACCTTC.

This chain uses TRBV5-4 with TRBJ1-2; D uncertain. CDR1 SGHNT and CDR2 YYREEE come from the germline V gene (reference sequence). V was trimmed by 0 bases and J by 6 bases, leaving 12 bases between them. The CDR3 is 14 residues long. The CDR3, as DNA: TGTGCCAGCAGCTTGGATGCTAACCTTAATGGCTACACCTTC. It is translated as CASSLDANLNGYTF.